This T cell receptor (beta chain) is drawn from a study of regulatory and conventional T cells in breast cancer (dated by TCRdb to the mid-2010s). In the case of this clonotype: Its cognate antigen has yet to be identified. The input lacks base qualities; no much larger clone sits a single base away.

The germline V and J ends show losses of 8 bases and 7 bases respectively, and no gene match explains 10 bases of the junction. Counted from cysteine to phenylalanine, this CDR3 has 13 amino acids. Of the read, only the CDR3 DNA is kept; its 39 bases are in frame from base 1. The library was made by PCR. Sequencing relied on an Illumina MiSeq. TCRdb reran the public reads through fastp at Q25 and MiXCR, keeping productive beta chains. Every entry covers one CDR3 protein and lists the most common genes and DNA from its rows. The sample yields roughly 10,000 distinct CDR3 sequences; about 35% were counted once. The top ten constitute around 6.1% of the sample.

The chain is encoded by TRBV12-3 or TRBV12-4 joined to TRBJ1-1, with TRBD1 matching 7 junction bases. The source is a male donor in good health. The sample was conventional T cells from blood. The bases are TGTGCCAGCGGCACCGGACAGGCCTATGAAGCTTTCTTT. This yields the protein CASGTGQAYEAFF.